This is a list of T cell receptor beta chains from one sample in a study of cytomegalovirus exposure and HLA in healthy donors. Some clones are missing from TCRdb's copy, which holds only in-frame ones; the method was immunoSEQ multiplex PCR. The sample shows 150,000 to 180,000 clones, around three quarters of them seen only once. Sequenced sample: PBMCs. The receptors here all came from a woman in her forties in good health and CMV-seronegative. CDR3s leave out the opening cysteine and the closing phenylalanine or tryptophan.

v_gene: TRBV4-2; len: 19; CDR3aa: ASSQDRGGIEGHYSGNTIY
v_gene: TRBV6-6; len: 11; CDR3aa: ASSTTTNEKLF
v_gene: TRBV5-1; len: 11; CDR3aa: ASSLSSPGGAF
v_gene: TRBV6-6; len: 13; CDR3aa: ASSLKQGINTEAF
v_gene: TRBV30; len: 17; CDR3aa: AWTIPGARGQLYNTEAF
v_gene: TRBV30; len: 13; CDR3aa: AWSDRTGANEKLF
v_gene: TRBV5-8; len: 12; CDR3aa: ASSWGYREEKLF
v_gene: TRBV11-1; len: 14; CDR3aa: ASSFSAGVATGELF
v_gene: TRBV11-3; len: 12; CDR3aa: ASSPDRVNEKLF
v_gene: TRBV27; len: 12; CDR3aa: ASSRWGRANVLT
v_gene: TRBV7-8; len: 14; CDR3aa: ASSFDGWGSGGGQY
v_gene: TRBV5-4; len: 14; CDR3aa: ASSVPSGGSSNTQY
v_gene: TRBV2; len: 10; CDR3aa: ASDRRRGEAF
v_gene: TRBV5-1; len: 12; CDR3aa: ASSLAGTGGGYT
v_gene: TRBV6-5; len: 11; CDR3aa: ASSYFPGYGYT
v_gene: TRBV6-1; len: 12; CDR3aa: ATDEGTGGDTQY
v_gene: TRBV5-1; len: 13; CDR3aa: ASSSGQGVFEGQY
v_gene: TRBV6-1; len: 16; CDR3aa: ASSGSEVAGGLANEQF
v_gene: TRBV7-2; len: 11; CDR3aa: ASSQGQRNTIY
v_gene: TRBV27; len: 12; CDR3aa: ASSLDKGRREAF
v_gene: TRBV5-8; len: 12; CDR3aa: ASSLQGTTLEAF
v_gene: TRBV7-6; len: 15; CDR3aa: ASSLRGSTQNTGELF
v_gene: TRBV12-5; len: 11; CDR3aa: ASGLVSGGEQY
v_gene: TRBV2; len: 13; CDR3aa: ASSLTSGSSYEQY
v_gene: TRBV7-9; len: 13; CDR3aa: ASSLAAVAGVRQY
v_gene: TRBV18; len: 11; CDR3aa: ASSPGENQPQH
v_gene: TRBV7-7; len: 14; CDR3aa: ASSPGTSGIWETQY
v_gene: TRBV25-1; len: 12; CDR3aa: ASSSPGGNQPQH
v_gene: TRBV13; len: 12; CDR3aa: ASSMARDSYGYT
v_gene: TRBV5-1; len: 14; CDR3aa: ASSPPGTGGRYGYT
v_gene: TRBV5-1; len: 12; CDR3aa: ASSYQQGGDGYT
v_gene: TRBV29-1; len: 13; CDR3aa: SADLEGGYTDTQY
v_gene: TRBV5-6; len: 13; CDR3aa: ASSFRQGRAYEQY
v_gene: TRBV6-1; len: 12; CDR3aa: ASTPEGGGGELF
v_gene: TRBV12-1; len: 9; CDR3aa: ARLAGNEQY
v_gene: TRBV19; len: 10; CDR3aa: ASSPKWGAQH
v_gene: TRBV7-2; len: 12; CDR3aa: ASSLGVGGETQY
v_gene: TRBV6-4; len: 13; CDR3aa: ASSNPMTGEGGYT
v_gene: TRBV28; len: 13; CDR3aa: ASSLYQGSTDTQY
v_gene: TRBV6-7; len: 18; CDR3aa: ASSSPDVFTSQREGNTIY
v_gene: TRBV5-1; len: 11; CDR3aa: ASSFQGAYEQY
v_gene: TRBV29-1; len: 12; CDR3aa: SVGYPGKSDTQY
v_gene: TRBV19; len: 13; CDR3aa: ASSPRGVSGNTIY